Below are 7 T cell receptor beta chains sequenced from a single sample in a study of blood T cell repertoires in COVID-19. TCRdb's table, derived via immunoSEQ multiplex PCR, lists solely in-frame clones and lacks some. The data show 35,000 or so clones, with around 84% seen just once and 60% to 65% held by the top ten. Input material: peripheral blood. The source of these receptors is a man between 70 and 80 years old with acute or convalescent COVID-19.

This chain uses TRBV12-5 with TRBJ2-7, with 7 nucleotides matching TRBD2. The CDR3 extends over 14 amino acids. V lost 2 bases to trimming and J lost 9 bases; unmatched junction nucleotides: 10. Germline CDR1 LGHNT, CDR2 FRNRAP. CDR3 amino acids: CASGLSGISERQYF. CDR3 in DNA: TGTGCTAGTGGTTTGAGCGGGATTAGTGAACGGCAGTACTTC.

The rearrangement links TRBV18 to TRBJ1-1, with TRBD1 matching over 9 bases. CDR3 size: 15 residues. The trim removed 3 bases at V and 3 bases at J, leaving 5 bases unmatched. The germline gives CDR1 KGHSH, CDR2 LQKENI. In nucleotides, the CDR3 is TGTGCCAGCTCACCTAAGACAGGGGGATACACTGAAGCTTTCTTT. This gives the protein CASSPKTGGYTEAFF.

The chain is built from TRBV2 and TRBJ2-3; 7 bases are shared with TRBD2. The CDR3 runs 15 residues. Germline V gene data show CDR1 as SNHLY and CDR2 as FYNNEI. The junction had 6 bases not matched to a gene; V was cut back by 4 bases and J by 2 bases. The CDR3 nucleotides read TGTGCCAGCAGTGGGGCGGGAGCCTTCACAGATACGCAGTATTTT. Protein sequence: CASSGAGAFTDTQYF.

The genes are TRBV3-1 (or the pseudogene TRBV3-2) and TRBJ2-7; the D gene is possibly TRBD1 (5 bases). Germline V CDR1 and CDR2: LGHDT, YNNKEL (reference sequence). This CDR3 is 14 amino acids long. Trimming removed 1 base at V and 4 bases at J, with 11 bases between. CDR3 in amino acids: CASSQGGQDYEQYF. DNA for the CDR3: TGTGCCAGCAGCCAAGGGGGCCAGGATTACGAGCAGTACTTC.

This sequence joins TRBV4-1 and TRBJ1-2; D remains ambiguous. V was pared by 0 bases and J by 6 bases, with 17 bases between. The length of the CDR3 is 16 residues. Germline lookup yields CDR1 MGHRA and CDR2 YSYEKL. CDR3 DNA: TGCGCCAGCAGCCAAGAGAGGGCCGCATTGGACGATGGCTACACCTTC. Its translation: CASSQERAALDDGYTF.

The chain recombines TRBV9 with TRBJ2-5, with 10 bases matching TRBD2. There are 14 residues in the CDR3. In germline, CDR1 is SGDLS, CDR2 YYNGEE. The trim removed 1 base at V and 3 bases at J, leaving 0 bases unmatched. The CDR3 is CASSVLAGEETQYF. The CDR3 DNA follows: TGTGCCAGCAGCGTACTAGCGGGGGAAGAGACCCAGTACTTC.

The chain carries TRBV25-1 and TRBJ1-3, with D unresolved. V gave up 6 bases and J gave up 7 bases, with 16 bases separating them. The V gene's germline CDR1 is MGHDK and CDR2 SYGVNS. The CDR3 sequence is 14 residues long. CDR3 sequence: CASSRPGRENTIYF. For the CDR3, the DNA is TGTGCCAGCAGCCGCCCCGGGAGGGAGAACACCATATATTTT.